These 31 T cell receptor beta chains came from one sample sequenced in a study of T cell repertoires in cytomegalovirus infection. One entry per CDR3 protein, called by TCRdb with MiXCR from the reads. The sample lists 150,000 to 200,000 distinct CDR3 sequences, approximately 9.7% seen once, with about 4.2% in the top ten. Source material: PBMCs. The origin of the receptors is a human donor in good health (CMV status not recorded). Some clones in this sample may be carry-over from other donors' samples.

This clonotype was seen a handful of times. The J gene is TRBJ2-5, the V gene TRBV7-8; D is perhaps TRBD1 or TRBD2 (6 bases each). The V end was cut by 3 bases, the J end by 5 bases, with 16 bases between. CDR1 is SGHVS and CDR2 is FQNEAQ in the germline V gene. The CDR3 totals 15 residues. The CDR3 is CASSFTRGGLETQYF. The DNA of the CDR3 is TGTGCCAGCAGCTTTACCAGAGGGGGGCTGGAGACCCAGTACTTC.

This clonotype was observed a few times. This chain connects TRBV20-1 to TRBJ1-4, with TRBD1 matching over 8 bases. Germline V CDR1 and CDR2: DFQATT, SNEGSKA (reference sequence). V shed 1 base and J 0 bases; nucleotides not matched to a gene: 7. CDR3 length equals 17 residues. This CDR3 is CSARVLGQGATNEKLFF. The CDR3 region has the DNA TGCAGTGCTAGAGTGTTAGGACAGGGAGCAACTAATGAAAAACTGTTTTTT.

This clonotype has at least ten counts. The genes are TRBV7-2 and TRBJ2-4, with 13 bases fitting TRBD2. The CDR3 spans 19 residues. V lost 3 bases and J lost 6; bases outside the gene matches: 14. The germline V gene encodes CDR1 SGHTA and CDR2 FQGNSA. CDR3 nucleotide sequence: TGTGCCAGCAGCTTCCCCGATATCGGACTAGCGGGAGAACGAAACATTCAGTACTTC. Its translation: CASSFPDIGLAGERNIQYF.

This clonotype came up many times. This chain links TRBV7-6 with TRBJ1-4; 7 positions agree with TRBD1. CDR3 length equals 15 residues. The trim removed 5 bases at V and 5 bases at J, leaving 8 bases unmatched. Germline V gene lookup returns CDR1 SGHVS and CDR2 FNYEAQ. The CDR3 nucleotides are TGTGCCAGCAGCCCCTATTGGACAGGCAATGAAAAACTGTTTTTT. This encodes CASSPYWTGNEKLFF.

The chain uses TRBV20-1 and TRBJ2-5; 10 nucleotides match TRBD2. The CDR3 has 14 residues. With V trimmed by 3 bases and J by 3 bases, 4 bases remained unmatched. Germline V gene lookup returns CDR1 DFQATT and CDR2 SNEGSKA (reference sequence). The CDR3 spells CSARDLAGEETQYF. CDR3 in DNA: TGCAGTGCTAGGGATCTAGCGGGAGAAGAGACCCAGTACTTC.

In its sample, this clonotype was seen a few times. The genes are TRBV7-9 and TRBJ2-1; TRBD2 agrees at 12 bases. From germline, CDR1 is SEHNR and CDR2 FQNEAQ (reference sequence). CDR3 length: 17 amino acids. The trim removed 5 bases at V and 6 bases at J, leaving 11 bases unmatched. CDR3 nucleotide sequence: TGTGCCAGCAGCCGGACTAGCGGGGTCTCAGAGCGCAATGAGCAGTTCTTC. Encoded protein: CASSRTSGVSERNEQFF.

This chain joins TRBV7-9 and TRBJ1-2; 9 bases map to TRBD1. The V segment lost 3 bases and the J segment 2 bases; nucleotides outside the gene matches: 10. The length of the CDR3 is 17 residues. Germline values: CDR1 SEHNR, CDR2 FQNEAQ (reference sequence). CDR3 amino acids: CASSFRDRAHPNYGYTF. The DNA of the CDR3 is TGTGCCAGCAGCTTCCGGGACAGGGCACATCCAAACTATGGCTACACCTTC.

This clonotype was seen repeatedly, ten times or more. V gene TRBV7-2 combines with J gene TRBJ2-7; 9 bases are shared with TRBD2. V was pared by 3 bases and J by 4 bases, with 10 bases of the junction left unmatched. The CDR3 has 16 residues. The germline CDR1 and CDR2 sequences are SGHTA and FQGNSA. CDR3 amino acids: CASSLPAAGGRYEQYF. DNA of the CDR3: TGTGCCAGCAGCTTGCCCGCGGCGGGAGGGCGGTACGAGCAGTACTTC.

This clonotype has at least ten counts. The chain has TRBV7-2 and TRBJ2-5, with 9 bases lining up with TRBD2. The CDR3 is made up of 16 amino acids. Germline lookup yields CDR1 SGHTA and CDR2 FQGNSA. V was pared by 1 base and J by 5 bases, with 8 bases of the junction left unmatched. The CDR3 DNA sequence: TGTGCCAGCAGCTTAGGGGTAGCGGGAGCCGGGGAGACCCAGTACTTC. Its protein product is CASSLGVAGAGETQYF.

In its sample, this clonotype was seen many times. As DNA, the CDR3 is TGTGCCAGCAGTTTTCGGTTGGGCACTGAAGCTTTCTTT. Its translation is CASSFRLGTEAFF. This chain uses TRBV12-3 or TRBV12-4 with TRBJ1-1, with unresolved D. The CDR3 covers 13 residues. Trimming took 3 bases from V and 4 from J, leaving 9 bases between them.

This clonotype was counted many times. The chain links TRBV20-1 to TRBJ2-1; D remains unclear. The V end lost 4 bases, the J end lost 7 bases, and 14 bases lay between the germline ends. This CDR3 has 13 amino acids. The germline gives CDR1 DFQATT, CDR2 SNEGSKA (reference sequence). CDR3 sequence reads: CSATPARLNEQFF. The CDR3 DNA follows: TGCAGTGCTACTCCGGCTAGGCTGAATGAGCAGTTCTTC.

This clonotype has just a few counts. The V and J genes are TRBV29-1 and TRBJ2-1; TRBD2 matches 8 bases. Germline CDR1 and CDR2: SQVTM and ANQGSEA. The CDR3 contains 14 residues. The trim removed 4 bases at V and 7 bases at J, leaving 9 bases unmatched. CDR3 in DNA: TGCAGCGTTGTCGGCCGGGGGGGCAGGAATGAGCAGTTCTTC. Its protein is CSVVGRGGRNEQFF.

Points on this clonotype: A junction boundary mismatches the germline segment, possibly from a read error. The V gene is TRBV7-2, the J gene TRBJ1-6, with D uncertain. The CDR3 has 15 amino acids. Germline V lookup: CDR1 SGHTA, CDR2 FQGNSA. DNA of the CDR3: TGTGCCAGCAGCTTAGGGGCGCCAGCTAATTCACCCCTCCACTGG. Its translation is CASSLGAPANSPLHW.

As DNA, the CDR3 is TGTGCCAGCAGGGCGGGGGAAGACCACCCCATCTCCTACGAGCAGTACTTC. The encoded protein is CASRAGEDHPISYEQYF. This rearrangement joins TRBV12-3 or TRBV12-4 to TRBJ2-7; 7 positions agree with TRBD2. This CDR3 is built from 17 residues. V was pared by 6 bases and J by 0 bases, with 14 bases of the junction left unmatched.

This sequence joins TRBV15 and TRBJ1-1, with 8 positions matching TRBD1. The CDR3 is 15 amino acids. The V and J ends lost 6 bases and 11 bases, in that order; junction bases with no gene match: 17. Per the germline V gene, CDR1 is LNHNV and CDR2 is YYDKDF (reference sequence). CDR3 bases: TGTGCCACCAGTAAGAGTGTCGGGACAGGACTACGGGCTTTCTTT. It specifies CATSKSVGTGLRAFF.

This clonotype has at least ten counts. The chain uses TRBV4-3 and TRBJ2-7, with no clear D. V lost 1 base, J lost 2 bases, and 6 bases lay in between. From germline, CDR1 is LGHNA and CDR2 YSLEER. CDR3 length equals 13 residues. This CDR3 reads CASSQAAAYEQYF. In DNA form, the CDR3 reads TGCGCCAGCAGCCAAGCGGCCGCCTACGAGCAGTACTTC.

This clonotype was observed many times. The J gene is TRBJ2-7, the V gene TRBV20-1, with 9 nucleotides matching TRBD1. The CDR3 has 15 amino acids. Trimming cost V 0 bases and J 6 bases; bases outside gene matches: 9. Germline V lookup: CDR1 DFQATT, CDR2 SNEGSKA (reference sequence). The CDR3 loop is CSAREILEDRGEQYF. The CDR3 DNA reads TGCAGTGCTAGAGAAATTTTAGAGGACAGGGGCGAGCAGTACTTC.

This clonotype was seen more than once but under ten times. V and J are TRBV7-9 and TRBJ1-1; weak D call: TRBD1 (6 bases). Germline CDR1 is SEHNR and CDR2 is FQNEAQ (reference sequence). This CDR3 region has 13 residues. V lost 5 bases and J 6 bases, leaving 13 bases between the germline ends. The CDR3 loop is CASSQQQGPEAFF. CDR3 nucleotides: TGTGCCAGCAGCCAACAACAGGGTCCTGAAGCTTTCTTT. Using reference TRBV7-9 and TRBJ1-1 for the parts outside the CDR3, the full variable domain is DTGVSQNPRHKITKRGQNVTFRCDPISEHNRLYWYRQTLGQGPEFLTYFQNEAQLEKSRLLSDRFSAERPKGSFSTLEIQRTEQGDSAMYLCASSQQQGPEAFFGQGTRLTVV.

The chain recombines TRBV6-5 with TRBJ2-3; TRBD1 matches 8 bases. The CDR3 loop spans 15 amino acids. The V gene's germline CDR1 is MNHEY and CDR2 SVGAGI. The V segment lost 5 bases and the J segment 2 bases; nucleotides outside the gene matches: 6. The CDR3 nucleotides are TGTGCCAGCAGTAACCAGGGGGCGGCCACAGATACGCAGTATTTT. Its translation is CASSNQGAATDTQYF.

The gene calls are TRBV7-9 and TRBJ2-3; D gene uncertain. Germline V gene sequence: CDR1 SEHNR, CDR2 FQNEAQ (reference sequence). This CDR3 has 10 residues. V was pared by 5 bases and J by 4 bases, with 1 base between. This chain's CDR3 is CASSPDTQYF. CDR3 in DNA: TGTGCCAGCAGCCCAGATACGCAGTATTTT.

This clonotype was counted a few times. The V call is TRBV29-1, the J call TRBJ1-2; tentatively, D is TRBD1 (5 bases). V gave up 3 bases and J gave up 2 bases, with 22 bases separating them. The CDR3 is 17 amino acids. CDR1 is SQVTM, CDR2 ANQGSEA, per germline. CDR3 protein: CSVDHRDAYFDNYGYTF. In DNA, the CDR3 is TGCAGCGTTGACCACCGGGACGCCTATTTCGACAACTATGGCTACACCTTC.

The gene calls are TRBV5-1 and TRBJ2-2; no clear D gene. This CDR3 is 15 amino acids long. V dropped 2 bases and J dropped 3 bases, with 11 bases sitting between them. CDR1 and CDR2 from the germline V gene are SGHRS and YFSETQ. The CDR3 coding sequence is TGCGCCAGCAGCTTAAGGAACAGCGACACCGGGGAGCTGTTTTTT. Its protein product is CASSLRNSDTGELFF.

This clonotype was seen repeatedly, ten times or more. This chain joins TRBV27 and TRBJ1-2, with TRBD1 matching 7 bases. CDR1 is MNHEY and CDR2 is SMNVEV in the germline V gene (reference sequence). The CDR3 spans 13 residues. With 6 bases clipped from V and 2 bases from J, the junction kept 3 bases outside the gene matches. The CDR3 here is CASRLGGNYGYTF. The CDR3 coding sequence is TGTGCCAGCAGATTAGGGGGCAACTATGGCTACACCTTC.

As to this clonotype: This may stem from a read error, because a much larger clone lies one nucleotide away. The gene calls are TRBV29-1 and TRBJ2-2; possible D gene TRBD1, 6 bases. The CDR3 is made up of 12 amino acids. Per germline, CDR1 SQVTM and CDR2 ANQGSEA. V lost 5 bases, J lost 7 bases, and 11 bases lay in between. Here the CDR3 DNA reads TGCAGCGTTTCAATGGACAGCGGGGAGCTGTTTTTT. It encodes CSVSMDSGELFF.

This clonotype was found a few times. This chain joins TRBV12-3 or TRBV12-4 and TRBJ1-5; tentatively, D is TRBD1 (5 bases). Trimming removed 3 bases at V and 0 bases at J, with 9 bases between. This CDR3 spans 15 amino acids. The CDR3 nucleotides are TGTGCCAGCAGTTTCTCGGGGACTAGCAATCAGCCCCAGCATTTT. Translating gives CASSFSGTSNQPQHF.

This clonotype turned up a few times. CDR3 bases: TGCAGCGACCTCCGGGGGCCCTGCAACTATGGCTACACCTTC. This encodes CSDLRGPCNYGYTF. The genes are TRBV29-1 and TRBJ1-2, with D perhaps TRBD1 (6 bases). CDR1 is SQVTM, CDR2 ANQGSEA, per germline. The CDR3 has 14 amino acids. The V end was cut by 7 bases, the J end by 2 bases, with 17 bases between.

This clonotype was detected ten times or more. V gene TRBV29-1 combines with J gene TRBJ2-7, with 8 bases aligning to TRBD1. V shed 3 bases and J 3 bases; nucleotides not matched to a gene: 13. Germline V gene lookup returns CDR1 SQVTM and CDR2 ANQGSEA. CDR3 length equals 16 residues. CDR3 amino acids: CSVDAIVGQGNYEQYF. The CDR3 nucleotides read TGCAGCGTTGACGCCATCGTCGGACAGGGTAACTACGAGCAGTACTTC.

This clonotype was picked up a small number of times. The chain carries TRBV4-1 and TRBJ1-1; D may be TRBD1 (5 bases). CDR3 size: 15 residues. Trimming shortened V by 0 bases and J by 5 bases, and 13 bases separated the two germline ends. CDR1 is MGHRA, CDR2 YSYEKL, per germline. The CDR3 bases are TGCGCCAGCAGCCAAGATCTAGGGAGGGGTACTGAAGCTTTCTTT. It yields the protein CASSQDLGRGTEAFF.

This clonotype was picked up a small number of times. The V and J genes are TRBV5-8 and TRBJ1-5; 8 bases fit TRBD1. Trimming cost V 3 bases and J 14 bases; bases outside gene matches: 10. Per germline, CDR1 SGHTS and CDR2 YDEGEE. The CDR3 consists of 13 residues. CDR3 nucleotides: TGTGCCAGCAGCTATGCCCCTGGACAGGGAAAGCATTTT. Protein sequence: CASSYAPGQGKHF.

This clonotype showed up many times. Here the CDR3 reads CASLTGENTEAFF. CDR3 nucleotides: TGTGCCAGCTTAACGGGGGAGAACACTGAAGCTTTCTTT. V is TRBV7-6 and J is TRBJ1-1; D possibly corresponds to TRBD1 (5 bases). V was clipped by 8 bases and J by 1 base, with 11 bases between them. CDR1 is SGHVS, CDR2 FNYEAQ, per germline. CDR3 length: 13 amino acids.

This clonotype appeared many times. The CDR3 protein is CASSRLPGTEAFF. CDR3 bases: TGTGCCAGCTCGAGGCTTCCGGGGACTGAAGCTTTCTTT. The rearrangement joins TRBV7-2 to TRBJ1-1, with D hard to call. V lost 8 bases and J 5 bases, leaving 15 bases between the germline ends. The CDR3 sequence is 13 residues long. Germline CDR1 SGHTA, CDR2 FQGNSA.